This T cell receptor (beta chain) was identified during a study of blood T cell repertoires in COVID-19. The CDR3 is 17 residues long. The trim removed 2 bases at V and 4 bases at J, leaving 13 bases unmatched. Germline-derived CDR1 and CDR2 are KGHSH and LQKENI. Assay: immunoSEQ multiplex PCR; the TCRdb copy retains only in-frame clones and omits some. The sample lists about 14,000 clones; approximately 82% were seen once. The source of this sequence is a woman aged 50 to 60 with active or convalescent COVID-19. The sample taken for sequencing was peripheral blood. V gene TRBV18 combines with J gene TRBJ1-1; 7 positions match TRBD1. In DNA form, the CDR3 reads TGTGCCAGCTCACCATTGACAGGGATTGGTACGGGCACTGAAGCTTTCTTT. Its protein is CASSPLTGIGTGTEAFF.